This TCR beta chain was identified in a study of blood T cell repertoires in COVID-19. At the level of the study: From T cells, B-cell-depleted T cells, or PBMCs came the material, which was cDNA or gDNA.

Clones were read by immunoSEQ multiplex PCR, and TCRdb kept only the in-frame ones, dropping some. The sample includes around 150,000 clones, 60% to 85% of them seen just once. CDR1 is SGHAT, CDR2 FQDESV, per germline (reference sequence). CDR3 length: 11 residues. V was trimmed by 5 bases and J by 5 bases, leaving 5 bases between them. This sequence originates from a man in his sixties with acute or convalescent COVID-19. Sequenced input: peripheral blood. The gene calls are TRBV11-1 and TRBJ2-3; D is unclear. Here the CDR3 reads CASSTGDTQYF. For the CDR3, the DNA is TGTGCCAGCAGCACGGGAGATACGCAGTATTTT.